These 25 T cell receptor beta chains were sequenced from one sample in a study of OX40 agonist ivuxolimab in advanced cancers. Clones were read by immunoSEQ multiplex PCR, and TCRdb kept only the in-frame ones, dropping some. The sample records around 94,000 clones, about 90% being singletons. The source material was CD4+ or CD8+ T cells sorted from blood, sampled in a trial of the OX40 agonist ivuxolimab. The receptors shown here come from an adult with an advanced solid tumor such as melanoma, head and neck, liver or kidney cancer.

The J gene is TRBJ2-5, the V gene TRBV5-1; TRBD2 aligns across 9 bases. The CDR3 extends over 17 amino acids. Germline values: CDR1 SGHRS, CDR2 YFSETQ. Trimming removed 4 bases from V and 1 base from J; junction bases left unmatched: 11. The CDR3 DNA sequence: TGCGCCAGCAGCGCCTATGTTCTAGCGGGAAGCCAAGAGACCCAGTACTTC. This sequence encodes CASSAYVLAGSQETQYF.

The chain joins TRBV7-2 to TRBJ1-5; 7 bases line up with TRBD1. With V trimmed by 0 bases and J by 4 bases, 9 bases remained unmatched. The CDR3 runs 17 residues. Looked up from germline, CDR1 is SGHTA and CDR2 is FQGNSA. This CDR3 reads CASSLAPTRGGNQPQHF. The CDR3 DNA sequence: TGTGCCAGCAGCTTAGCACCCACCAGGGGGGGGAATCAGCCCCAGCATTTT. Looking up the rest from reference TRBV7-2 and TRBJ1-5 gives the full variable domain: GAGVSQSPSNKVTEKGKDVELRCDPISGHTALYWYRQSLGQGLEFLIYFQGNSAPDKSGLPSDRFSAERTGGSVSTLTIQRTQQEDSAVYLCASSLAPTRGGNQPQHFGDGTRLSIL.

The V gene is TRBV5-1, the J gene TRBJ2-3, with 9 bases matching TRBD2. In germline, CDR1 is SGHRS, CDR2 YFSETQ. Trimming cost V 4 bases and J 9 bases; bases outside gene matches: 9. This CDR3 has 14 residues. This CDR3 is CASSERTSDGTQYF. CDR3 in DNA: TGCGCCAGCAGCGAACGGACTAGCGATGGGACGCAGTATTTT.

This clone was counted a single time. The V call is TRBV28, the J call TRBJ2-4; either TRBD1 or TRBD2 may fit D (7 bases each). Between the trimmed V and J ends, which lost 8 bases and 1 base, there was a span of 36 bases. CDR3 length equals 22 residues. Germline V CDR1 and CDR2: MDHEN, SYDVKM. This chain's CDR3 is CASQTFGRDRSVKGGAKNIQYF. The CDR3 bases are TGTGCCAGCCAGACCTTCGGCCGGGACAGAAGCGTTAAGGGGGGGGCCAAAAACATTCAGTACTTC.

The gene calls are TRBV18 and TRBJ1-5; TRBD1 is a possible D gene (5 bases). CDR1 is KGHSH, CDR2 LQKENI, per germline. The CDR3 length is 14 residues. The V gene lost 3 bases and the J gene lost 6 bases, with 12 bases spanning the gap. Written as DNA, the CDR3 is TGTGCCAGCTCACCTGGTACAGGAGGTCAGCCCCAGCATTTT. Translation: CASSPGTGGQPQHF.

The rearrangement joins TRBV23-1 to TRBJ1-6; D is possibly TRBD1 (5 bases). TRBV23-1 is recorded as an ORF, its role being uncertain. The CDR3 totals 16 residues. V dropped 0 bases and J dropped 5 bases, with 11 bases sitting between them. In nucleotides, the CDR3 is TGCGCCAGCAGTCAATCGGCAGGCAGGGATAATTCACCCCTCCACTTT. It encodes CASSQSAGRDNSPLHF.

V and J are TRBV6-5 and TRBJ1-2, with 9 bases lining up with TRBD1. Germline V gives CDR1 MNHEY, CDR2 SVGAGI. Trimming cost V 6 bases and J 6 bases; bases outside gene matches: 5. This CDR3 has 13 amino acids. DNA of the CDR3: TGTGCCAGCAGCCGGGGACAGGGAAATGGCTACACCTTC. It specifies CASSRGQGNGYTF.

This CDR3 is CASSIGTSQETQYF. Here the CDR3 DNA reads TGTGCCAGCAGCATCGGGACTTCCCAAGAGACCCAGTACTTC. The rearrangement links TRBV9 to TRBJ2-5; a possible D gene is TRBD2 (6 bases). Trimming pared 4 bases from V and 1 base from J, leaving 11 bases between. Germline values: CDR1 SGDLS, CDR2 YYNGEE. This CDR3 comprises 14 residues.

The chain couples TRBV27 to TRBJ2-3, with 11 bases aligning to TRBD2. There are 15 residues in the CDR3. CDR1 and CDR2 (germline): MNHEY, SMNVEV (reference sequence). The V gene end was trimmed by 5 bases and the J gene end by 3 bases; junction bases not matched to a gene: 4. The CDR3 is CASSKTSGTTDTQYF. The CDR3 DNA reads TGTGCCAGCAGTAAGACTAGCGGGACTACAGATACGCAGTATTTT.

This chain links TRBV18 with TRBJ2-1; no firm D call. V dropped 7 bases and J dropped 4 bases, with 17 bases sitting between them. Germline CDR1 is KGHSH and CDR2 is LQKENI. The CDR3 spans 15 residues. CDR3 sequence (DNA): TGTGCCAGCTTCAGTTCGTTCCAGGAATACAATGAGCAGTTCTTC. Translating it yields CASFSSFQEYNEQFF. Full variable domain (rest looked up from reference TRBV18 and TRBJ2-1): NAGVMQNPRHLVRRRGQEARLRCSPMKGHSHVYWYRQLPEEGLKFMVYLQKENIIDESGMPKERFSAEFPKEGPSILRIQQVVRGDSAAYFCASFSSFQEYNEQFFGPGTRLTVL.

This sequence joins TRBV19 and TRBJ1-5; the match to TRBD1 covers 7 bases. This CDR3 has 13 amino acids. Germline trimming cut 7 bases from V and 7 bases from J; bases unmatched to any gene: 7. From germline, CDR1 is LNHDA and CDR2 SQIVND (reference sequence). DNA for the CDR3: TGTGCCAGTACCCCGACAGGGTCACAGCCCCAGCATTTT. As protein: CASTPTGSQPQHF.

The chain couples TRBV27 to TRBJ1-1, with D perhaps TRBD1 (6 bases). The germline V gene encodes CDR1 MNHEY and CDR2 SMNVEV (reference sequence). Trimming removed 5 bases from V and 1 base from J, with 20 bases in between. The CDR3 runs to 17 residues. The CDR3 protein is CASSPLGGGAENTEAFF. The CDR3 DNA sequence: TGTGCCAGCAGTCCCTTGGGTGGGGGGGCGGAGAACACTGAAGCTTTCTTT.

V gene TRBV27 combines with J gene TRBJ1-1; TRBD1 matches at 8 bases. This CDR3 spans 15 amino acids. CDR1 MNHEY and CDR2 SMNVEV come from the germline V gene (reference sequence). J was trimmed by 0 bases and V by 8 bases; bases with no gene match: 8. CDR3 nucleotide sequence: TGTGCCAGCGCAGACAGGGGAACAATGAACACTGAAGCTTTCTTT. Translated, it gives CASADRGTMNTEAFF.

The chain uses TRBV19 and TRBJ2-7, with 9 bases identical to TRBD2. The CDR3 is 16 amino acids. Germline CDR1 and CDR2: LNHDA and SQIVND (reference sequence). The V segment lost 5 bases and the J segment 1 base; nucleotides outside the gene matches: 9. The CDR3 is CASSDRLADTSYEQYF. The DNA for the CDR3 is TGTGCCAGTAGTGACCGACTAGCGGACACGTCCTACGAGCAGTACTTC.

The chain uses TRBV13 and TRBJ1-1; D gene uncertain. The length of the CDR3 is 13 residues. The V gene lost 2 bases and the J gene lost 7 bases, with 11 bases spanning the gap. Germline loops: CDR1 PRHDT, CDR2 FYEKMQ (reference sequence). CDR3 residues: CASSLRGRGEAFF. CDR3 nucleotide sequence: TGTGCCAGCAGCTTACGTGGTCGGGGTGAAGCTTTCTTT.

The rearrangement links TRBV29-1 to TRBJ2-1; 7 bases map to TRBD2. The CDR3 has 14 residues. After removal of 4 bases from V and 5 bases from J, the junction contained 8 bases not matched to a gene. Germline V gene data show CDR1 as SQVTM and CDR2 as ANQGSEA. This CDR3 is CSVVPLAVDNEQFF. The CDR3 coding sequence is TGCAGCGTTGTCCCCCTAGCGGTAGACAATGAGCAGTTCTTC.

This rearrangement joins TRBV9 to TRBJ2-7; D gene ambiguous. The CDR3 spans 15 residues. V was pared by 0 bases and J by 7 bases, with 17 bases between. Looked up from germline, CDR1 is SGDLS and CDR2 is YYNGEE. CDR3 residues: CASSVDSSLMGEQYF. The CDR3 bases are TGTGCCAGCAGCGTAGACAGTAGCCTAATGGGAGAGCAGTACTTC.

This chain links TRBV19 with TRBJ2-1; tentative D call: TRBD1 (6 bases). This CDR3 region has 16 residues. V was pared by 2 bases and J by 2 bases, with 13 bases between. Germline V lookup: CDR1 LNHDA, CDR2 SQIVND (reference sequence). In nucleotides, the CDR3 is TGTGCCAGTAGTATAAGTTTGGGGGCGACCTACAATGAGCAGTTCTTC. Its protein is CASSISLGATYNEQFF.

The gene calls are TRBV9 and TRBJ2-5, with D unresolved. Trimming removed 4 bases from V and 2 bases from J, with 9 bases in between. Germline V lookup: CDR1 SGDLS, CDR2 YYNGEE. The CDR3 is 13 amino acids. Written as DNA, the CDR3 is TGTGCCAGCAGCCAAGATAGACAAGAGACCCAGTACTTC. It encodes CASSQDRQETQYF.

This chain uses TRBV6-5 with TRBJ1-1; unclear D gene. In germline, CDR1 is MNHEY, CDR2 SVGAGI. The V end was cut by 0 bases, the J end by 0 bases, with 11 bases between. The CDR3 is 16 amino acids. The CDR3, as DNA: TGTGCCAGCAGTTACTCGAAATGGCTCATGAACACTGAAGCTTTCTTT. It is translated as CASSYSKWLMNTEAFF.

This clone was seen a single time. At one end, the junction sequence differs from germline, possibly due to a read error. This chain connects TRBV4-2 to TRBJ2-3, with 8 bases matching TRBD2. The CDR3 is 14 amino acids. Per the germline V gene, CDR1 is LGHNA and CDR2 is YNFKEQ. In nucleotides, the CDR3 is TGTGCCAGCAGCCTAGCGGGAAGGGCAGACACGCAGTATTTT. This encodes CASSLAGRADTQYF.

This clone has only one observation. The V gene is TRBV10-3, the J gene TRBJ2-3; 8 bases line up with TRBD2. The CDR3 has 15 residues. V was clipped by 0 bases and J by 5 bases; unmatched bases: 4. Germline CDR1 reads ENHRY; CDR2 reads SYGVKD. CDR3 amino acids: CAISESRAGGDTQYF. The CDR3 DNA reads as TGTGCCATCAGTGAGTCGAGGGCGGGAGGAGATACGCAGTATTTT.

The gene calls are TRBV29-1 and TRBJ2-1, with D uncertain. Germline CDR1 reads SQVTM; CDR2 reads ANQGSEA. The CDR3 totals 14 residues. V lost 3 bases to trimming and J lost 0 bases, with 9 bases between them. CDR3 sequence reads: CSVETSRSYNEQFF. The CDR3, as DNA: TGCAGCGTTGAGACTTCCCGCTCCTACAATGAGCAGTTCTTC.

The gene calls are TRBV7-6 and TRBJ2-4, with D uncertain. Trimming shortened V by 5 bases and J by 10 bases, and 12 bases separated the two germline ends. The CDR3 consists of 12 residues. Germline V gene data show CDR1 as SGHVS and CDR2 as FNYEAQ. CDR3: CASSTRTGIQYF. The CDR3 coding sequence is TGTGCCAGCAGCACACGTACGGGTATTCAGTACTTC.

CDR3 DNA: TGTGCCAGCACCACATTGCAGTTCTCCTACGAGCAGTACTTC. Its protein product is CASTTLQFSYEQYF. The chain recombines TRBV6-5 with TRBJ2-7; D not certain. Germline-derived CDR1 and CDR2 are MNHEY and SVGAGI. V was pared by 7 bases and J by 0 bases, with 13 bases between. The CDR3 is 14 amino acids.